The clone carrying this T cell receptor beta chain has more than one count but fewer than ten. Its antigen remains unidentified. Germline V CDR1 and CDR2: LGHNT, FRNRAP. J gave up 3 bases and V 1 base, and 8 bases lay outside the gene matches. CDR3 length: 16 residues. Amplified TCR beta CDR3 regions were obtained using RNA transcripts as template. Investigators did first-round RT-PCR with HTBI primers, then second-round multiplex PCR. TCRdb independently ran MiXCR on the multiplex PCR reads; one entry per CDR3 protein. The repertoire consists of hundreds of thousands of distinct CDR3 sequences, with about 38% occurring once and the leading ten covering roughly 3%. Moderately to severely active ophthalmopathy under 3 months, CAS at least 3, NOSPECS at least 4. These data originate in a study of Graves' ophthalmopathy and Graves' hyperthyroidism. Findings and caveats of the study: Among thyroid clonotypes expanded above 0.001 frequency, most also appeared in blood.

Sequencing used peripheral blood. The receptor's source is an adult man with Graves' ophthalmopathy. The genes are TRBV12-5 and TRBJ1-1, with 7 bases that match TRBD1. CDR3 sequence reads: CASGLAESRGHTEAFF. The CDR3 DNA is TGTGCTAGTGGTTTGGCCGAATCGAGGGGGCACACTGAAGCTTTCTTT.